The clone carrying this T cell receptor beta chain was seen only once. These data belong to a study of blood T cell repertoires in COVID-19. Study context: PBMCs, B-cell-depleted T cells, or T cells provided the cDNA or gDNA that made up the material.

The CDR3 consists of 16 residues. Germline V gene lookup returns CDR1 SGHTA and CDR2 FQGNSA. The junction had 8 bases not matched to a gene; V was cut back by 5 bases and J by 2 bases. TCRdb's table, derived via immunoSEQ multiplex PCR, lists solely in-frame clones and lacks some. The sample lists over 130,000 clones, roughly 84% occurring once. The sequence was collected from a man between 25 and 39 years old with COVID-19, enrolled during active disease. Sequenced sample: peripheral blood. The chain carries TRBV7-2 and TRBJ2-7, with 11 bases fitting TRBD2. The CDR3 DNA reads TGTGCCAGCAGCCCGAGACTAGCGGGAAGGACCTACGAGCAGTACTTC. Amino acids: CASSPRLAGRTYEQYF. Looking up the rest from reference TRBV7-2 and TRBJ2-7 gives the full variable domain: GAGVSQSPSNKVTEKGKDVELRCDPISGHTALYWYRQSLGQGLEFLIYFQGNSAPDKSGLPSDRFSAERTGGSVSTLTIQRTQQEDSAVYLCASSPRLAGRTYEQYFGPGTRLTVT.